These 18 T cell receptor beta chains originate from one sample sequenced in a study of Graves' ophthalmopathy and Graves' hyperthyroidism. Researchers took RNA transcripts and amplified TCR beta CDR3 regions from them. First-round RT-PCR with HTBI primers preceded a second-round multiplex PCR. Each CDR3 protein is one row after TCRdb ran MiXCR on the multiplex PCR reads. The sample carries about 740,000 distinct CDR3 sequences, 40% recorded once. Input material: peripheral blood. The receptors stem from an adult man with Graves' ophthalmopathy.

In its sample, this clonotype was seen a few times. CDR3 nucleotides: TGTGCCACCGGTGGTAGAAGCACCGGGGAGCTGTTTTTT. This translates into CATGGRSTGELFF. The chain carries TRBV2 and TRBJ2-2, with D unresolved. Trimming stripped 10 bases from V and 4 bases from J, with 13 bases between. The CDR3 covers 13 residues. Germline V gives CDR1 SNHLY, CDR2 FYNNEI.

Worth noting for this clonotype: A much larger clone sits a single nucleotide away, making a read error possible. The CDR3 does not end in the conserved phenylalanine or tryptophan, so this is likely a read error. The J gene is TRBJ1-6, the V gene TRBV11-2; 10 nucleotides agree with TRBD1. The CDR3 has 15 residues. V shed 7 bases and J 9 bases; nucleotides not matched to a gene: 9. In germline, CDR1 is SGHAT, CDR2 FQNNGV. CDR3 bases: TGTGCCAGCACCAGTCGGGACAGGGGAGGTTCACCCCTCCACCTT. It yields the protein CASTSRDRGGSPLHL.

This CDR3 is CAIKGTSGRGTGELFF. The CDR3 DNA is TGTGCCATCAAAGGGACTAGCGGGAGAGGGACCGGGGAGCTGTTTTTT. The chain joins TRBV10-3 to TRBJ2-2; 14 bases match TRBD2. CDR3 length: 16 amino acids. Germline V gives CDR1 ENHRY, CDR2 SYGVKD. The V gene end was trimmed by 7 bases and the J gene end by 5 bases; junction bases not matched to a gene: 6.

The chain is built from TRBV5-1 and TRBJ2-1; TRBD2 matches 9 bases. Germline V lookup: CDR1 SGHRS, CDR2 YFSETQ. The CDR3 length is 16 residues. V shed 5 bases and J 5 bases; nucleotides not matched to a gene: 11. This CDR3 is CASRRRLADANNEQFF. For the CDR3, the DNA is TGCGCCAGCAGACGCCGACTAGCGGACGCGAACAATGAGCAGTTCTTC.

The chain uses TRBV7-7 and TRBJ2-5; 9 positions agree with TRBD1. CDR1 is SSHAT, CDR2 FNYEAQ, per germline (reference sequence). The CDR3 covers 15 residues. CDR3 protein: CAGSPGQGGRGTQYF. For the CDR3, the DNA is TGTGCTGGCAGCCCGGGACAGGGAGGAAGGGGGACCCAGTACTTC.

Concerning this clonotype itself: One end of the junction is discordant with germline, which a read error may explain. This chain connects TRBV10-3 to TRBJ2-7, with 9 bases lining up with TRBD1. This CDR3 contains 15 residues. The germline V gene has CDR1 ENHRY and CDR2 SYGVKD. This chain's CDR3 is CASSLAQGAVDEQYF. CDR3 nucleotide sequence: TGTGCCAGCAGTTTGGCACAGGGGGCGGTGGACGAGCAGTACTTC.

This clonotype was counted once. The CDR3 bases are TGCAGCGTTGAAGGCCCGGAGTGGGGCTACACCTTC. Amino acids: CSVEGPEWGYTF. This chain connects TRBV29-1 to TRBJ1-2; D remains unclear. The CDR3 has 12 amino acids. Germline CDR1 reads SQVTM; CDR2 reads ANQGSEA. V was clipped by 1 base and J by 8 bases, with 11 bases between them.

This clonotype has a count of ten or more. V and J are TRBV7-9 and TRBJ1-3, with no clear D. The CDR3 runs to 13 residues. Germline CDR1 and CDR2: SEHNR and FQNEAQ (reference sequence). Trimming stripped 4 bases from V and 3 bases from J, with 7 bases between. The CDR3 bases are TGTGCCAGCAGCTCGGGCCTTGGAAACACCATATATTTT. This translates into CASSSGLGNTIYF.

To note about this clonotype: Sequence at one end of the junction differs from germline and may be a read error. The chain is built from TRBV25-1 and TRBJ2-2, with 10 positions matching TRBD1. In germline, CDR1 is MGHDK, CDR2 SYGVNS. This CDR3 has 15 amino acids. DNA of the CDR3: TGCGCCAGCAGACTCCGGGACAGGGGCACCGGGGAGCTGTTTTTT. This sequence encodes CASRLRDRGTGELFF.

This rearrangement joins TRBV25-1 to TRBJ1-1; TRBD1 matches 10 bases. Germline V lookup: CDR1 MGHDK, CDR2 SYGVNS. J gave up 5 bases and V 6 bases, and 18 bases lay outside the gene matches. The CDR3 totals 18 residues. This CDR3 reads CASSRLWDRGVTGTEAFF. CDR3 bases: TGTGCCAGCAGCAGACTTTGGGACAGGGGTGTCACGGGGACTGAAGCTTTCTTT.

The V call is TRBV29-1, the J call TRBJ1-2, with unresolved D. V lost 2 bases, J lost 0 bases, and 7 bases lay in between. The CDR3 totals 13 residues. Germline CDR1 SQVTM, CDR2 ANQGSEA. In nucleotides, the CDR3 is TGCAGCGTTGAATCTGGCGCTAACTATGGCTACACCTTC. Protein: CSVESGANYGYTF.

Comments on this clonotype: This may be a read error, as it is one base from a much larger clone. The V and J genes are TRBV29-1 and TRBJ1-2; D is unresolved. V dropped 1 base and J dropped 0 bases, with 18 bases sitting between them. Germline assignment: CDR1 SQVTM and CDR2 ANQGSEA. The CDR3 contains 17 residues. The CDR3 reads CSVEVGEVGPSNYGYTF. CDR3 bases: TGCAGCGTTGAAGTGGGAGAAGTCGGACCGTCTAACTATGGCTACACCTTC.

In its sample, this clonotype was seen once. V and J are TRBV10-3 and TRBJ1-2; D call uncertain. Looked up from germline, CDR1 is ENHRY and CDR2 is SYGVKD. The CDR3 is made up of 15 amino acids. Trimming shortened V by 10 bases and J by 4 bases, and 22 bases separated the two germline ends. The CDR3 bases are TGTGCCAGCTGTGAAGCAGTCTACAGTTCCTATGGCTACACCTTC. Protein sequence: CASCEAVYSSYGYTF.

V gene TRBV7-6 combines with J gene TRBJ1-2; D is possibly TRBD1 (6 bases). The V gene lost 5 bases and the J gene lost 8 bases, with 18 bases spanning the gap. The CDR3 has 14 residues. Germline V lookup: CDR1 SGHVS, CDR2 FNYEAQ. In DNA form, the CDR3 reads TGTGCCAGCAGCCAAGAAGGGGGGACGCAAGGCTACACCTTC. Translating gives CASSQEGGTQGYTF. The full variable domain, with the rest looked up from reference TRBV7-6 and TRBJ1-2, is GAGVSQSPRYKVTKRGQDVALRCDPISGHVSLYWYRQALGQGPEFLTYFNYEAQQDKSGLPNDRFSAERPEGSISTLTIQRTEQRDSAMYRCASSQEGGTQGYTFGSGTRLTVV.

This clonotype was counted at least ten times. This chain joins TRBV19 and TRBJ1-1; no clear D gene. Germline loops: CDR1 LNHDA, CDR2 SQIVND (reference sequence). The CDR3 covers 13 residues. Trimming removed 8 bases from V and 2 bases from J, with 12 bases in between. DNA of the CDR3: TGTGCCAGTGCAGACCTAGCAAACACTGAAGCTTTCTTT. Translated, it gives CASADLANTEAFF. The full variable domain, with the rest looked up from reference TRBV19 and TRBJ1-1, is DGGITQSPKYLFRKEGQNVTLSCEQNLNHDAMYWYRQDPGQGLRLIYYSQIVNDFQKGDIAEGYSVSREKKESFPLTVTSAQKNPTAFYLCASADLANTEAFFGQGTRLTVV.

V gene TRBV7-2 combines with J gene TRBJ1-1; D gene unclear. V shed 3 bases and J shed 0 bases, with 11 bases lying between them. Germline CDR1 SGHTA, CDR2 FQGNSA. The CDR3 contains 15 residues. CDR3 DNA: TGTGCCAGCAGCTTGGGCCAGCCCATGAACACTGAAGCTTTCTTT. It codes for CASSLGQPMNTEAFF.

This clonotype was found a few times. The genes are TRBV28 and TRBJ2-5; D gene unclear. Germline V gene data show CDR1 as MDHEN and CDR2 as SYDVKM. The CDR3 totals 13 residues. The V end lost 5 bases, the J end lost 2 bases, and 9 bases lay between the germline ends. For the CDR3, the DNA is TGTGCCAGCAGTCGCATCCTACAAGAGACCCAGTACTTC. Translating it yields CASSRILQETQYF.

The CDR3, as DNA: TGCAGTGCTAGAGAACGGACAGGGGAATATGGCTACACCTTC. Protein sequence: CSARERTGEYGYTF. This sequence joins TRBV20-1 and TRBJ1-2, with 9 nucleotides matching TRBD1. Germline V CDR1 and CDR2: DFQATT, SNEGSKA (reference sequence). CDR3 size: 14 residues. V dropped 0 bases and J dropped 5; count of bases not matched to a gene: 4.